What follows are 8 T cell receptor beta chains derived from one specimen sequenced in a study of CD8 T cells in ankylosing spondylitis. Whole-study results and caveats: It appeared that ankylosing spondylitis blood was characterized by a TCR beta motif of several highly homologous variants.

These TCRs are of unknown antigen specificity. A single record per CDR3 protein comes from TCRdb applying MiXCR to the 5' RACE reads. Found here are about 220,000 distinct CDR3 sequences, about 7% of them singletons; the top ten hold 14%. Sequencing was performed on blood, either unsorted or a sorted T cell fraction (not recorded which). These receptors originate from a male donor with ankylosing spondylitis.

The chain uses TRBV4-1 and TRBJ2-2, with TRBD1 matching 7 bases. This CDR3 has 12 residues. The J segment lost 7 bases and the V segment lost 6 bases, leaving 2 bases of the junction unmatched. Germline V gene sequence: CDR1 MGHRA, CDR2 YSYEKL. CDR3 sequence reads: CASRQGNGELFF. CDR3 DNA sequence: TGCGCCAGCAGACAGGGGAACGGGGAGCTGTTTTTT.

This clonotype was found many times. J is TRBJ1-4 and V is TRBV9; no clear D gene. CDR1 is SGDLS and CDR2 is YYNGEE in the germline V gene. The CDR3 is 13 residues long. V gave up 3 bases and J gave up 6 bases, with 9 bases separating them. In DNA form, the CDR3 reads TGTGCCAGCAGCGACGGGTATTATGAAAAACTGTTTTTT. It encodes CASSDGYYEKLFF.

The V and J genes are TRBV7-9 and TRBJ1-4; 9 bases are a match to TRBD1. The junction had 3 bases not matched to a gene; V was cut back by 2 bases and J by 8 bases. Germline V gene lookup returns CDR1 SEHNR and CDR2 FQNEAQ (reference sequence). The CDR3 loop spans 14 amino acids. The chain's CDR3 is CASSLRDREEKLFF. The CDR3 region has the DNA TGTGCCAGCAGCTTACGGGACAGGGAGGAAAAACTGTTTTTT.

This clonotype was counted many times. The chain uses TRBV29-1 and TRBJ2-2, with no clear D. The V gene lost 5 bases and the J gene lost 5 bases, with 6 bases spanning the gap. CDR1 is SQVTM and CDR2 is ANQGSEA in the germline V gene. This CDR3 has 11 residues. CDR3 sequence reads: CSVPLTGELFF. As DNA, the CDR3 is TGCAGCGTTCCCCTGACCGGGGAGCTGTTTTTT.

This clonotype has more than one count but fewer than ten. The chain is built from TRBV7-9 and TRBJ2-2, with D perhaps assigned TRBD1 or TRBD2 (5 bases each). This CDR3 has 16 amino acids. Germline V gene sequence: CDR1 SEHNR, CDR2 FQNEAQ (reference sequence). The V gene lost 2 bases and the J gene lost 8 bases, with 18 bases spanning the gap. Here the CDR3 reads CASSLTGTAMKGELFF. CDR3 bases: TGTGCCAGCAGCTTAACCGGGACGGCCATGAAGGGGGAGCTGTTTTTT.

This clonotype has only a few counts. The chain combines TRBV11-2 with TRBJ2-7; D possibly matches TRBD1 or TRBD2 (5 bases each). Per germline, CDR1 SGHAT and CDR2 FQNNGV. With 5 bases removed from V and 3 bases from J, the gap between germline ends came to 8 bases. This CDR3 is built from 12 residues. CDR3 sequence (DNA): TGTGCCAGCAGCAGGGGAGTCTACGAGCAGTACTTC. Its protein product is CASSRGVYEQYF.

CDR3 amino acids: CASTLGRGGQPQHF. As DNA, the CDR3 is TGTGCCAGCACCCTTGGAAGGGGCGGTCAGCCCCAGCATTTT. The chain joins TRBV6-2 or TRBV6-3 to TRBJ1-5, with D perhaps matching TRBD1 (5 bases). V lost 7 bases and J 6 bases, leaving 16 bases between the germline ends. Per germline, CDR1 MNHEY and CDR2 SVGEGT. The CDR3 length is 14 residues.

The V call is TRBV29-1, the J call TRBJ2-7, with D perhaps TRBD2 (6 bases). The CDR3 runs 14 residues. Between the trimmed V and J ends, which lost 2 bases and 7 bases, there was a span of 18 bases. CDR1 SQVTM and CDR2 ANQGSEA come from the germline V gene. CDR3 bases: TGCAGCGTTGAACGAGGCGGGGTTTCTGGGGAGCAGTACTTC. Protein: CSVERGGVSGEQYF.